What follows is one T cell receptor (beta chain) and its context. The CDR3 is 15 residues long. V lost 2 bases and J lost 3, with 14 bases in between. CDR1 and CDR2 (germline): MNHEY, SVGAGI. As handled by the study authors: The authors estimated nucleated cell counts from reference gene primer amplification. This table comes from immunoSEQ multiplex PCR, and its TCRdb copy is limited to in-frame clones, with some not included. The D gene and trimming were derived from the DNA, and the V and J assignments and clone size from that table. Here the sample spans around 130,000 clones, 85% to 90% being singletons. These data originate in a study of blood T cell repertoires in COVID-19.

This chain uses TRBV6-5 with TRBJ2-7; the D gene is possibly TRBD1 (5 bases). The sequencing input was peripheral blood. The sequence derives from a man in his 70s with active COVID-19. DNA for the CDR3: TGTGCCAGCAGTTACACCCGACAGCGTTACTACGAGCAGTACTTC. Amino acids: CASSYTRQRYYEQYF.